A selection of T cell receptor beta chains follows, all from one sample in a study of T cells in Graves' hyperthyroidism and ophthalmopathy. TCRdb re-called the multiplex PCR reads through MiXCR, storing one row per CDR3 protein. The data contain roughly 420,000 distinct CDR3 sequences, 15% to 19% of them singletons. The specimen was blood. Receptor source: a woman aged 18 to 35 with Graves' hyperthyroidism. Both conserved end residues are part of each CDR3. A D gene is named only where the DNA matches it firmly. Clone size, where shown, is once, few, many, or a class for clones that have expanded.

NA TRBJ1-3 TRBD1 TRBV28 CATVSGTGGRNTIYF TGTGCCACCGTTTCTGGGACAGGGGGTAGAAACACCATATATTTT
many TRBJ1-5 NA TRBV7-2 CASSGRGSNQPQHF TGTGCCAGCAGCGGGAGGGGGAGCAATCAGCCCCAGCATTTT
many TRBJ2-3 TRBD1 TRBV20-1 CSASTGKSTDTQYF TGCAGTGCATCGACAGGGAAAAGCACAGATACGCAGTATTTT
few TRBJ2-1 TRBD2 TRBV7-8 CASSSWGLAGQDNEQFF TGTGCCAGCAGCTCCTGGGGACTAGCGGGCCAAGACAATGAGCAGTTCTTC
many TRBJ2-7 NA TRBV2 CASSELEGSSGSYEQYF TGTGCCAGCAGTGAACTCGAGGGATCAAGCGGCTCCTACGAGCAGTACTTC
NA TRBJ2-7 TRBD1 TRBV20-1 CSARAGTGFYEQYF TGCAGTGCTAGAGCCGGGACAGGGTTCTACGAGCAGTACTTC
NA TRBJ1-1 NA TRBV10-1 CASSEIKLTNTEAFF TGCGCCAGCAGTGAGATTAAGCTTACGAACACTGAAGCTTTCTTT
many TRBJ2-1 TRBD2 TRBV5-1 CASSFKLAGLRNEQFF TGCGCCAGCAGCTTCAAACTAGCGGGGTTACGCAATGAGCAGTTCTTC
few TRBJ2-2 TRBD2 TRBV15 CATSRGTSDTGELFF TGTGCCACCAGCAGAGGGACTAGCGACACCGGGGAGCTGTTTTTT
many TRBJ2-4 NA TRBV24-1 CATSDRNIQYF TGTGCCACCAGTGACCGGAACATTCAGTACTTC
many TRBJ2-7 NA TRBV7-2 CASSLRDWLLYEQYF TGTGCCAGCAGCTTAAGGGACTGGTTACTCTACGAGCAGTACTTC
few TRBJ2-7 NA TRBV6-1 CASSWAVEREQYF TGTGCCAGCAGTTGGGCCGTCGAAAGGGAGCAGTACTTC
many TRBJ1-1 NA TRBV29-1 CSVMVGWISTEAFF TGCAGCGTTATGGTCGGATGGATTTCCACTGAAGCTTTCTTT
NA TRBJ1-3 NA TRBV29-1 CSVEIGSGGNTIYF TGCAGCGTTGAGATCGGATCAGGGGGAAACACCATATATTTT
NA TRBJ2-3 NA TRBV28 CASRGGRDTQYF TGTGCCAGCAGGGGGGGGCGAGATACGCAGTATTTT
many TRBJ1-6 TRBD1 TRBV7-8 CASSLILWGQNSPLHF TGTGCCAGCAGCCTCATACTATGGGGACAGAATTCACCCCTCCACTTT
many TRBJ1-2 NA TRBV12-3/TRBV12-4 CASSFWGEYGYTF TGTGCCAGCAGTTTCTGGGGCGAGTATGGCTACACCTTC
many TRBJ1-2 NA TRBV27 CASSLSAGEVVYGYTF TGTGCCAGCAGTTTATCCGCCGGGGAAGTGGTCTATGGCTACACCTTC
NA TRBJ2-3 TRBD1 TRBV19 CASSPGTGATDTQYF TGTGCCAGTAGTCCCGGGACAGGGGCCACAGATACGCAGTATTTT
NA TRBJ2-5 TRBD1 TRBV5-1 CASRRLDRQETQYF TGCGCCAGCAGGCGTTTGGACAGGCAAGAGACCCAGTACTTC
many TRBJ2-5 NA TRBV7-9 CASSHGGSQETQYF TGTGCCAGCAGCCACGGAGGGAGCCAAGAGACCCAGTACTTC
few TRBJ1-3 NA TRBV25-1 CASSPRAAPGGTIYF TGTGCCAGCAGTCCCCGGGCAGCTCCCGGTGGCACCATATATTTT
many TRBJ2-1 TRBD2 TRBV27 CASSLRGTSGDSYNEQFF TGTGCCAGCAGTTTACGTGGGACTAGCGGGGACTCCTACAATGAGCAGTTCTTC
many TRBJ2-1 TRBD2 TRBV7-2 CASSYKRGPYNEQFF TGTGCCAGCAGCTATAAGCGGGGACCCTACAATGAGCAGTTCTTC
many TRBJ2-7 TRBD1 TRBV6-6 CASSYFAGTGYEQYF TGTGCCAGCAGTTACTTCGCCGGGACAGGCTACGAGCAGTACTTC
few TRBJ1-4 NA TRBV9 CASSPSGGGTNEKLFF TGTGCCAGCAGCCCTTCAGGAGGCGGAACTAATGAAAAACTGTTTTTT
many TRBJ1-6 NA TRBV27 CASSLVSPRMDSPLHF TGTGCCAGCAGTCTCGTGTCCCCTCGAATGGATTCACCCCTCCACTTT
many TRBJ2-5 TRBD2 TRBV6-1 CASRDSGGFETQYF TGTGCCAGCAGGGATAGCGGGGGTTTTGAGACCCAGTACTTC
few TRBJ1-3 TRBD1 TRBV6-5 CASSYKDRGLGNTIYF TGTGCCAGCAGTTACAAGGACAGGGGGCTTGGAAACACCATATATTTT
many TRBJ2-7 NA TRBV2 CASRADFLYEQYF TGTGCCAGCAGGGCCGACTTCCTGTACGAGCAGTACTTC
many TRBJ1-4 NA TRBV2 CATHLSRLDEKLFF TGTGCCACCCACCTTAGCAGGCTCGATGAAAAACTGTTTTTT
many TRBJ2-1 TRBD2 TRBV5-1 CASSLAGTSNLNEQFF TGCGCCAGCAGCTTGGCCGGGACTAGCAATTTGAATGAGCAGTTCTTC
many TRBJ2-5 TRBD1 TRBV29-1 CSHELTGDPQETQYF TGCAGCCACGAGCTGACAGGGGATCCCCAAGAGACCCAGTACTTC
many TRBJ2-3 NA TRBV7-8 CAGQGMGPTDTQYF TGTGCCGGCCAGGGCATGGGGCCCACCGATACGCAGTATTTT
many TRBJ2-5 NA TRBV20-1 CSARELGRGETQYF TGCAGTGCTAGAGAGCTTGGCCGCGGAGAGACCCAGTACTTC
few TRBJ2-5 TRBD2 TRBV20-1 CSARAGGGRSETQYF TGCAGTGCTAGAGCTGGCGGGGGGCGCTCCGAGACCCAGTACTTC
few TRBJ1-1 NA TRBV19 CASRFGNVNTEAFF TGTGCCAGTAGATTTGGCAACGTGAACACTGAAGCTTTCTTT
NA TRBJ2-1 NA TRBV27 CDSGPLRGARNEQFF TGTGACAGCGGGCCCTTACGGGGAGCTCGCAATGAGCAGTTCTTC
NA TRBJ2-7 NA TRBV20-1 CSARDRRALPYEQYF TGCAGTGCTAGAGATAGGAGAGCACTTCCCTACGAGCAGTACTTC
many TRBJ1-4 NA TRBV12-3/TRBV12-4 CASRGRDEKLFF TGTGCCAGCAGGGGGAGGGATGAAAAACTGTTTTTT
many TRBJ1-2 TRBD1 TRBV7-6 CASSLVGQGVGGGYTF TGTGCCAGCAGCTTAGTTGGACAGGGGGTCGGCGGTGGCTACACCTTC
many TRBJ1-1 NA TRBV6-1 CASSHRLNTEAFF TGTGCCAGCAGTCATAGATTGAACACTGAAGCTTTCTTT
once TRBJ2-1 NA TRBV28 CASRAAGQLYNEQFF TGTGCCAGCAGAGCCGCAGGACAGCTCTACAATGAGCAGTTCTTC
many TRBJ1-2 NA TRBV18 CASSPQEGSNYGYTF TGTGCCAGCTCACCACAAGAGGGGTCTAACTATGGCTACACCTTC
NA TRBJ1-6 NA TRBV20-1 CSARDTDSPLHF TGCAGTGCTAGAGATACAGATTCACCCCTCCACTTT
many TRBJ1-2 NA TRBV20-1 CSARRSLGARRGYTF TGCAGTGCTAGGCGTTCACTTGGGGCACGGAGGGGCTACACCTTC
few TRBJ2-7 NA TRBV18 CASSPLSRGAGEQYF TGTGCCAGCTCACCACTTAGCCGGGGGGCGGGTGAGCAGTACTTC
many TRBJ2-3 TRBD2 TRBV29-1 CSVELAGPSTDTQYF TGCAGCGTTGAACTAGCGGGGCCGTCCACAGATACGCAGTATTTT
NA TRBJ2-7 NA TRBV3-1 CASSQVGDITYEQYF TGTGCCAGCAGCCAAGTAGGGGATATTACCTACGAGCAGTACTTC
NA TRBJ2-3 NA TRBV12-5 CASGLLGIDTQYF TGTGCTAGTGGTTTGCTGGGGATCGATACGCAGTATTTT
many TRBJ2-3 NA TRBV5-8 CASSLRQPSSADTQYF TGTGCCAGCAGCTTGAGACAGCCCTCGTCTGCAGATACGCAGTATTTT
many TRBJ1-1 NA TRBV7-9 CASSSGVPEAFF TGTGCCAGCAGCTCGGGCGTCCCTGAAGCTTTCTTT
many TRBJ2-2 TRBD2 TRBV2 CASSVTSGSTGELFF TGTGCCAGCAGTGTGACTAGCGGGAGCACCGGGGAGCTGTTTTTT
few TRBJ2-3 TRBD2 TRBV7-9 CASRGLAGVGTDTQYF TGTGCCAGCAGGGGACTAGCGGGAGTGGGCACAGATACGCAGTATTTT
NA TRBJ1-2 NA TRBV29-1 CSAWTADKINYGYTF TGCAGCGCCTGGACAGCCGATAAAATTAACTATGGCTACACCTTC
NA TRBJ1-3 NA TRBV12-5 CASGLVLGASGNTIYF TGTGCTAGTGGTTTGGTACTAGGGGCCTCTGGAAACACCATATATTTT
NA TRBJ2-7 NA TRBV5-1 CASSSTVGEQYF TGTGCCAGCAGCTCAACAGTCGGCGAGCAGTACTTC
many TRBJ2-5 TRBD2 TRBV12-3/TRBV12-4 CASSPRLAGGRETQYF TGTGCCAGCAGTCCAAGACTAGCGGGGGGGCGAGAGACCCAGTACTTC
many TRBJ1-2 NA TRBV9 CASKRGTGYTF TGTGCCAGCAAACGGGGAACTGGCTACACCTTC
many TRBJ1-1 NA TRBV20-1 CSARVRGGNTEAFF TGCAGTGCTAGAGTACGGGGAGGAAACACTGAAGCTTTCTTT